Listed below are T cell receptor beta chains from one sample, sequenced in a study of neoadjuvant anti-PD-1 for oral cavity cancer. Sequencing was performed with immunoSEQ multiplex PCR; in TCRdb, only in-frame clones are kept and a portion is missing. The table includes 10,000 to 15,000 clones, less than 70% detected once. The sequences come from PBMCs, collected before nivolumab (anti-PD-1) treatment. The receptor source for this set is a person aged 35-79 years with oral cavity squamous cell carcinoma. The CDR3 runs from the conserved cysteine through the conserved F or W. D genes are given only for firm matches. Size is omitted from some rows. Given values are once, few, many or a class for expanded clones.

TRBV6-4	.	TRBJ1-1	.	CASSFRENTEAFF
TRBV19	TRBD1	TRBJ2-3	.	CATRTGPSTDTQYF
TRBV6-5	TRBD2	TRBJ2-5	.	CASSYSKLAGTQYF
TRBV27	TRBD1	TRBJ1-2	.	CASRSHGQGIRGNYGYTF
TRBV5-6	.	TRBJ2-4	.	CASSFWVGRSKNIQYF
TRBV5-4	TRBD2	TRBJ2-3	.	CASTNSGPGEDTQYF
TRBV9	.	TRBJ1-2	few	CASSVVRGYGYTF
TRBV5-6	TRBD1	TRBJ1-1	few	CASSLRQGSTEAFF
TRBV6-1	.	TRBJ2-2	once	CASSRAATGELFF
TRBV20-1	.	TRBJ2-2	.	CSAGRTGELFF
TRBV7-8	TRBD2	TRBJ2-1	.	CASSQGLAGVNEQFF
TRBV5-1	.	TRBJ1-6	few	CASSRTGGAPLHF
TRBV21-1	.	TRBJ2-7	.	CASSMKTGASYEQYF
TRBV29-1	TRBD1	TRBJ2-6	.	CSVDGTGVSGANVLTF
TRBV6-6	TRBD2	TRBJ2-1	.	CASSPLAGGTDEQFF
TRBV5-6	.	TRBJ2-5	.	CASSFGDGGTQYF
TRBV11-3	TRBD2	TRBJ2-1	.	CASSLGTRGGSYNEQFF
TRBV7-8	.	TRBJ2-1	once	CASSLGIGAAQLNEQFF
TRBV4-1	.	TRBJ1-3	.	CASSHDGASGNTIYF
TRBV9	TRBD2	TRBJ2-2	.	CASSPRLAGDTGELFF
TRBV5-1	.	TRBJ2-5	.	CASSSGSPLEETQYF
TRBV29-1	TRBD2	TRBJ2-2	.	CSVRTSGTTGELFF
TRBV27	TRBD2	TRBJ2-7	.	CASSAPLAGGYREQYF
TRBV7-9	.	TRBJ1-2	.	CASSLAGGDGYTF
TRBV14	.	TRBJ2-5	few	CASSRGAQETQYF
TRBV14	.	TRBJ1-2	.	CASSQDQAAYGYTF
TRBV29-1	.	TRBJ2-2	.	CSVGTRPATGELFF
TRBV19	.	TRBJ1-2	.	CASSINRANYGYTF
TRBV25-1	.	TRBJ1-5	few	CASSEPGKAQPQHF
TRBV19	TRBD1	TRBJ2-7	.	CASTGQGGEQYF
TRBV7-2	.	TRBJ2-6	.	CASSRRGSSGANVLTF
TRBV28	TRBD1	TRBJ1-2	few	CASSLSTGSYGYTF
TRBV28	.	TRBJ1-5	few	CASGGGPLSNQPQHF
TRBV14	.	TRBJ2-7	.	CASSQGRGFYEQYF
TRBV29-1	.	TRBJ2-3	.	CSGSTGDTQYF
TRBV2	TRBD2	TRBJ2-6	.	CASTERGFGGANVLTF
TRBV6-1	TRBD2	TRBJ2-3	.	CASGTSGRGDTQYF
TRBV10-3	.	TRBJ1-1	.	CAISLVMNTEAFF
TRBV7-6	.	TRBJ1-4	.	CASSLSRGAKTEKLFF
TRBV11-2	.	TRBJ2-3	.	CASSDKEVTTDTQYF
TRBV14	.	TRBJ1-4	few	CASSQGAWGEKLFF
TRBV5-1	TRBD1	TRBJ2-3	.	CASSLTGAFTDTQYF
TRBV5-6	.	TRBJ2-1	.	CASIIVTGKHNEQFF
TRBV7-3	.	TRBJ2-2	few	CASTSIPNTGELFF
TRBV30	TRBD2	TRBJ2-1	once	CAWSGDFPRASGRAGGNEQFF
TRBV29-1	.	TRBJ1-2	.	CSVEDKGGRTNYGYTF
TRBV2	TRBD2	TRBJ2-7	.	CASRVSGGAYEQYF
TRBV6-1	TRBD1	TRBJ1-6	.	CASTLQGLDSPLHF
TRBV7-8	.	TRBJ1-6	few	CASSLRTNNSPLHF
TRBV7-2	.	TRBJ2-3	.	CASSSFPRGSTDTQYF
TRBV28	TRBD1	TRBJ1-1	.	CASSPPGQGRTEAFF
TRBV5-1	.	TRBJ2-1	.	CASSLPSEEQFF
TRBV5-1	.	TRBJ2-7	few	CASSLFDSYEQYF
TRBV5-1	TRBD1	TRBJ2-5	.	CASSLQGQETQYF
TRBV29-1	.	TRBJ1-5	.	CSVGGHGSDQPQHF
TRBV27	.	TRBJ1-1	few	CASRRQSSGNAEAFF
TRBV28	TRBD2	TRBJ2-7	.	CASRSLSSGRALF
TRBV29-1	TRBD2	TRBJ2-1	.	CSVVRQAGGSSYNEQFF
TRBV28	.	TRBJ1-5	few	CASSFPGGNQPQHF